The 10 T cell receptor beta chains given below trace back to one sample, sequenced in a study of blood T cell repertoires in COVID-19. Clones were sequenced by immunoSEQ multiplex PCR, and TCRdb holds only the in-frame ones, with some missing. Among tens of thousands of clones listed, about three quarters were seen once. Sequenced input: peripheral blood. The receptors derive from a boy between 2 and 10 years old with active or convalescent COVID-19.

The chain recombines TRBV5-1 with TRBJ2-1; 8 bases map to TRBD2. The germline gives CDR1 SGHRS, CDR2 YFSETQ. After removal of 0 bases from V and 6 bases from J, the junction contained 5 bases not matched to a gene. This CDR3 is 15 amino acids long. CDR3 nucleotides: TGCGCCAGCAGCTTGGATGGGACTAGTGTCAATGAGCAGTTCTTC. Translation: CASSLDGTSVNEQFF.

The chain recombines TRBV7-8 with TRBJ1-4; the D is unclear. V was pared by 2 bases and J by 0 bases, with 4 bases between. Germline-derived CDR1 and CDR2 are SGHVS and FQNEAQ. This CDR3 has 14 residues. CDR3 in DNA: TGTGCCAGCAGCTTAACATCAACTAATGAAAAACTGTTTTTT. Translation: CASSLTSTNEKLFF.

The V call is TRBV5-4, the J call TRBJ1-2, with 10 bases fitting TRBD1. The CDR3 loop spans 14 amino acids. V lost 3 bases to trimming and J lost 6 bases; unmatched junction nucleotides: 5. Germline CDR1 is SGHNT and CDR2 is YYREEE (reference sequence). CDR3 coding DNA: TGTGCCAGCAGCTATGCGGGACAGGGGCATGGCTACACCTTC. Protein: CASSYAGQGHGYTF.

By share of the sample, this clone is medium-sized. The chain joins TRBV3-1 (or the pseudogene TRBV3-2) to TRBJ1-3, with a possible D match to TRBD1 (6 bases). The CDR3 extends over 15 amino acids. The V and J ends lost 3 bases and 4 bases respectively, with 13 bases between them. Germline values: CDR1 LGHDT, CDR2 YNNKEL (reference sequence). CDR3 protein: CASSHTGTPGNTIYF. The CDR3 DNA reads TGTGCCAGCAGCCACACCGGGACACCAGGAAACACCATATATTTT.

This clone was counted a single time. The chain uses TRBV6-5 and TRBJ2-7, with TRBD1 matching 7 bases. Germline assignment: CDR1 MNHEY and CDR2 SVGAGI. V gave up 2 bases and J gave up 3 bases; unmatched junction bases: 7. This CDR3 is built from 15 residues. In DNA form, the CDR3 reads TGTGCCAGCAGTTACAAACCGGGACAGAGCTACGAGCAGTACTTC. It encodes CASSYKPGQSYEQYF.

The chain recombines TRBV6-5 with TRBJ2-3, with no clear D. V was trimmed by 5 bases and J by 5 bases, leaving 8 bases between them. Germline loops: CDR1 MNHEY, CDR2 SVGAGI. The CDR3 runs 12 residues. The CDR3 reads CASSPLGDTQYF. As DNA, the CDR3 is TGTGCCAGCAGTCCCCTCGGAGATACGCAGTATTTT.

The chain recombines TRBV6-1 with TRBJ1-6; TRBD1 matches 7 bases. Germline V CDR1 and CDR2: MNHNS, SASEGT. V shed 4 bases and J 7 bases; nucleotides not matched to a gene: 7. This CDR3 has 15 residues. CDR3 protein: CASSVARDSNSPLHF. CDR3 in DNA: TGTGCCAGCAGTGTAGCTAGGGACAGCAATTCACCCCTCCACTTT.

The rearrangement joins TRBV6-1 to TRBJ1-5; possible D gene TRBD1, 5 bases. This CDR3 region has 16 residues. Trimming left V 6 bases short and J 0 bases short, with 15 bases between. Germline V gene sequence: CDR1 MNHNS, CDR2 SASEGT. DNA for the CDR3: TGTGCCAGCAGGGAAAATTCCAGGGTTAGCAATCAGCCCCAGCATTTT. It specifies CASRENSRVSNQPQHF.

The chain combines TRBV29-1 with TRBJ1-2, with a tentative D call TRBD1 (6 bases). CDR1 is SQVTM and CDR2 is ANQGSEA in the germline V gene. The CDR3 is made up of 12 amino acids. The V end lost 4 bases, the J end lost 6 bases, and 12 bases lay between the germline ends. The CDR3 nucleotides read TGCAGCGTTGTGGACAGAAGGGATGGCTACACCTTC. Its translation: CSVVDRRDGYTF.

This rearrangement joins TRBV5-6 to TRBJ1-1; D possibly corresponds to TRBD1 (5 bases). The V gene lost 3 bases and the J gene lost 2 bases, with 8 bases spanning the gap. The CDR3 length is 13 residues. In germline, CDR1 is SGHDT, CDR2 YYEEEE. The CDR3 spells CASSWGVNTEAFF. DNA for the CDR3: TGTGCCAGCAGCTGGGGGGTCAACACTGAAGCTTTCTTT.